The 15 T cell receptor beta chains reported below all come from one sample, sequenced in a study of response to subunit inactivated influenza vaccine (dated by TCRdb to the late 2010s). The library relied on RT-PCR. The sequencing machine was an Illumina HiSeq 2500. TCRdb trimmed the raw reads at Q25, called clones with MiXCR and kept productive beta chains. Rows merge per CDR3 protein into single entries with the most common DNA and genes. Within this sample are hundreds of thousands of distinct CDR3 sequences, with roughly 25% of them counted one time only. Together, the top ten hold around 2% of the sample. The sequences come from CD4+ T cells sorted from PBMCs, collected 5 days after vaccination. The receptors shown here come from a man aged 45-65 years who received an inactivated influenza vaccine. Donor details come from another sample of the same person, matched by shared clones.

J is TRBJ2-7 and V is TRBV29-1, with 7 bases that match TRBD1. This CDR3 has 13 residues. V gave up 5 bases and J gave up 4 bases; unmatched junction bases: 8. In germline, CDR1 is SQVTM, CDR2 ANQGSEA. CDR3 DNA: TGCAGCGTTCAACCGGGACAGATATACGAGCAGTACTTC. Its translation: CSVQPGQIYEQYF.

There are many counts of this clonotype. This chain connects TRBV2 to TRBJ2-2; TRBD1 aligns across 8 bases. Trimming took 7 bases from V and 3 from J; bases not matched to a gene: 7. CDR3 size: 15 residues. CDR1 and CDR2 from the germline V gene are SNHLY and FYNNEI. CDR3 bases: TGTGCCAGCATTCGGACAGGGACGGACACCGGGGAGCTGTTTTTT. This codes for CASIRTGTDTGELFF.

This clonotype was counted a few times. J is TRBJ2-2 and V is TRBV19, with 7 bases that match TRBD2. This CDR3 is built from 14 residues. With 3 bases clipped from V and 5 bases from J, the junction kept 3 bases outside the gene matches. CDR1 LNHDA and CDR2 SQIVND come from the germline V gene (reference sequence). CDR3 residues: CASSIGEGTGELFF. In DNA, the CDR3 is TGTGCCAGTAGTATTGGGGAGGGGACCGGGGAGCTGTTTTTT.

The chain is built from TRBV5-5 and TRBJ2-5, with D possibly matching TRBD2 (6 bases). V was shortened by 1 base and J by 5 bases, with 12 bases between the two germline ends. This CDR3 spans 14 amino acids. Germline values: CDR1 SGHKS, CDR2 YYEKEE (reference sequence). The CDR3 DNA sequence: TGTGCCAGCAGCTTGTGGGGGAGCGGGGAGACCCAGTACTTC. Its translation: CASSLWGSGETQYF.

The chain combines TRBV6-2 or TRBV6-3 with TRBJ2-7, with a weak D call TRBD1 (6 bases). This CDR3 comprises 14 residues. Trimming removed 6 bases at V and 5 bases at J, with 17 bases between. CDR1 MNHEY and CDR2 SVGEGT come from the germline V gene. CDR3 sequence reads: CASRTTTGTHEQYF. The CDR3 DNA follows: TGTGCCAGCAGAACGACAACAGGGACCCACGAGCAGTACTTC.

The chain combines TRBV4-1 with TRBJ2-3; D is perhaps TRBD2 (5 bases). The CDR3 runs 15 residues. With 1 base removed from V and 0 bases from J, the gap between germline ends came to 8 bases. Germline assignment: CDR1 MGHRA and CDR2 YSYEKL. CDR3 nucleotides: TGCGCCAGCAGCCAAGCGGACTTAAGCACAGATACGCAGTATTTT. It yields the protein CASSQADLSTDTQYF.

This clonotype was observed many times. The chain combines TRBV29-1 with TRBJ2-1; the match to TRBD2 covers 14 bases. Germline CDR1 SQVTM, CDR2 ANQGSEA. There are 18 residues in the CDR3. V lost 7 bases to trimming and J lost 0 bases; unmatched junction nucleotides: 11. The CDR3 protein is CSARGLAGVTSSYNEQFF. The CDR3 region has the DNA TGCAGCGCACGGGGACTAGCGGGAGTCACAAGCTCCTACAATGAGCAGTTCTTC.

This clonotype was seen a handful of times. This chain uses TRBV9 with TRBJ2-6; D gene uncertain. The CDR3 totals 15 residues. Trimming took 3 bases from V and 2 from J, leaving 9 bases between them. CDR1 and CDR2 (germline): SGDLS, YYNGEE. The CDR3 spells CASSADPTGANVLTF. DNA for the CDR3: TGTGCCAGCAGCGCGGACCCCACTGGGGCCAACGTCCTGACTTTC.

The rearrangement uses TRBV20-1 and TRBJ2-5; 8 nucleotides line up with TRBD2. CDR3 length: 13 amino acids. Per germline, CDR1 DFQATT and CDR2 SNEGSKA (reference sequence). The CDR3 region is CSEIGTRQETQYF. DNA for the CDR3: TGCAGCGAGATCGGGACTAGACAAGAGACCCAGTACTTC.

This clonotype has just a few counts. The V gene is TRBV7-9, the J gene TRBJ2-3; 10 bases agree with TRBD1. The CDR3 has 15 amino acids. Germline values: CDR1 SEHNR, CDR2 FQNEAQ (reference sequence). V was pared by 5 bases and J by 2 bases, with 4 bases of the junction left unmatched. The CDR3: CASSIDRGLTDTQYF. The DNA for the CDR3 is TGTGCCAGCAGCATCGACAGGGGGCTCACAGATACGCAGTATTTT.

This clonotype was observed a few times. The rearrangement uses TRBV3-1 and TRBJ2-1, with 8 bases fitting TRBD1. J gave up 0 bases and V 6 bases, and 10 bases lay outside the gene matches. The CDR3 contains 17 residues. Germline CDR1 LGHDT, CDR2 YNNKEL (reference sequence). The CDR3 region has the DNA TGTGCCAGCAGTCGGTGGACCGGGACAGGCTCCTACAATGAGCAGTTCTTC. Amino acid sequence: CASSRWTGTGSYNEQFF.

This clonotype has a handful of counts. The chain uses TRBV14 and TRBJ2-1; no definite D call. Germline-derived CDR1 and CDR2 are SGHDN and FVKESK. The CDR3 consists of 13 residues. V shed 1 base and J shed 8 bases, with 9 bases lying between them. The chain's CDR3 is CASSQGHNYEQFF. The CDR3 nucleotides are TGTGCCAGCAGCCAAGGCCATAACTATGAGCAGTTCTTC.

The chain uses TRBV4-1 and TRBJ1-2; no clear D. This CDR3 comprises 15 residues. Trimming took off 0 bases at V and 4 bases at J, with 12 bases between the two ends. CDR1 is MGHRA, CDR2 YSYEKL, per germline. The CDR3 reads CASSQEAAGSYGYTF. Here the CDR3 DNA reads TGCGCCAGCAGCCAAGAGGCCGCCGGGAGCTATGGCTACACCTTC.

This clonotype was seen a handful of times. This chain links TRBV4-3 with TRBJ2-3; 13 nucleotides match TRBD2. Germline trimming cut 1 base from V and 10 bases from J; bases unmatched to any gene: 5. The CDR3 is 15 amino acids. Looked up from germline, CDR1 is LGHNA and CDR2 is YSLEER. The CDR3 is CASSQATSGRAPQYF. CDR3 DNA: TGCGCCAGCAGCCAAGCAACTAGCGGGAGGGCCCCGCAGTATTTT.

This clonotype was detected only a few times. The chain is built from TRBV25-1 and TRBJ2-7; 12 bases map to TRBD1. V shed 2 bases, J shed 4 bases, and the junction held 3 bases outside the gene matches. The CDR3 spans 15 residues. The V gene's germline CDR1 is MGHDK and CDR2 SYGVNS. The CDR3 sequence: CASSEGTGGTYEQYF. DNA of the CDR3: TGTGCCAGCAGTGAAGGGACAGGGGGCACGTACGAGCAGTACTTC.